These T cell receptor beta chains were read from a single sample in a study of blood T cell repertoires in COVID-19. Assay used: immunoSEQ multiplex PCR; TCRdb lists only in-frame clones, some missing. The sample yields more than 300,000 clones, 80% to 95% seen once. The specimen was PBMCs or T cells enriched from blood (not recorded which). These receptors were collected from a young woman who had recovered from COVID-19. Both conserved end residues are part of each CDR3.

V: TRBV7-2; J: TRBJ2-1; CDR3: CASSRDRGSYNEQFF
V: TRBV7-2; J: TRBJ2-2; CDR3: CASSPLFSGGGGELFF
V: TRBV6-2/TRBV6-3; J: TRBJ2-3; CDR3: CASSPGSFTDTQYF
V: TRBV2; J: TRBJ2-1; CDR3: CASSRLAGGQGEQFF
V: TRBV5-1; J: TRBJ1-2; CDR3: CASSLDSRYGYTF
V: TRBV18; J: TRBJ1-2; CDR3: CASSRQGPFDYGYTF
V: TRBV7-2; J: TRBJ2-5; CDR3: CASSPRLAGVRETQYF
V: TRBV4-1; J: TRBJ1-1; CDR3: CASSQVRLGGTGGPNTEAFF
V: TRBV9; J: TRBJ1-4; CDR3: CASSGGPGQPHEKLFF
V: TRBV19; J: TRBJ2-1; CDR3: CASSTLAGGGANEQFF
V: TRBV11-3; J: TRBJ2-1; CDR3: CASSSGGTSGLEQFF
V: TRBV19; J: TRBJ1-3; CDR3: CASGGTAGNTIYF
V: TRBV9; J: TRBJ2-2; CDR3: CASSADRGHDGELFF
V: TRBV6-2/TRBV6-3; J: TRBJ2-5; CDR3: CASSYSTGLETQYF
V: TRBV6-6; J: TRBJ2-5; CDR3: CASSYASDRAETQYF
V: TRBV5-8; J: TRBJ1-5; CDR3: CASSLAGGVNQPQHF
V: TRBV13; J: TRBJ2-5; CDR3: CASSLGAGQETQYF
V: TRBV5-6; J: TRBJ2-5; CDR3: CASSLKRAGSGSEETQYF
V: TRBV18; J: TRBJ2-7; CDR3: CASSALASLNYEQYF
V: TRBV29-1; J: TRBJ2-3; CDR3: CSVGQGTDTQYF
V: TRBV7-9; J: TRBJ2-2; CDR3: CASSLRLATGELFF
V: TRBV2; J: TRBJ1-3; CDR3: CASLPGSGNTIYF
V: TRBV28; J: TRBJ1-6; CDR3: CASSLSSGGGSPLHF
V: TRBV19; J: TRBJ1-1; CDR3: CASAGTGRSAEAFF
V: TRBV11-1; J: TRBJ2-1; CDR3: CASSLVGTSNVNEQFF
V: TRBV28; J: TRBJ2-7; CDR3: CASSLIQTASYEQYF
V: TRBV7-9; J: TRBJ2-1; CDR3: CVSSSLARGEGLNEQFF
V: TRBV9; J: TRBJ1-5; CDR3: CASSETGSGPQHF
V: TRBV19; J: TRBJ2-2; CDR3: CATGAGGSDTGELFF
V: TRBV7-9; J: TRBJ1-1; CDR3: CASSFGDRGPTEAFF
V: TRBV7-8; J: TRBJ2-7; CDR3: CASRQGTAERQYF
V: TRBV11-2; J: TRBJ1-2; CDR3: CASSARTGAYYGYTF